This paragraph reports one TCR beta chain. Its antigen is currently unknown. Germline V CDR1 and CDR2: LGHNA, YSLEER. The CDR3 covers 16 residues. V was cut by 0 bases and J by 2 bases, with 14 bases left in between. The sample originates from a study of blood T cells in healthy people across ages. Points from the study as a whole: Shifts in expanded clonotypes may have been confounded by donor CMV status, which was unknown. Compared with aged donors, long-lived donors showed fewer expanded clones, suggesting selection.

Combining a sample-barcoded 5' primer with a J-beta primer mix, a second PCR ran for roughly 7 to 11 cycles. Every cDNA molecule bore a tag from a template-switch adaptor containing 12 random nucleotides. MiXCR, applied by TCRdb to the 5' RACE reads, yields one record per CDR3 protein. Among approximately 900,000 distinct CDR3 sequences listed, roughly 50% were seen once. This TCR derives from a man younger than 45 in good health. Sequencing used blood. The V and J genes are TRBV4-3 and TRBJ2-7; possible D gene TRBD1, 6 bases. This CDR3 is CASSQDLRGPTYEQYF. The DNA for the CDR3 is TGCGCCAGCAGCCAAGATCTCAGGGGACCTACCTACGAGCAGTACTTC.